There are a few counts of the clone carrying this T cell receptor (beta chain). V lost 3 bases, J lost 0 bases, and 15 bases lay in between. This CDR3 region has 17 residues. Germline assignment: CDR1 LNHDA and CDR2 SQIVND (reference sequence). The PCR made use of 60 Vbeta and 13 Jbeta primers. The method was immunoSEQ multiplex PCR; TCRdb's version includes in-frame clones alone and lacks a portion of them. The profile shows some 74,000 clones, about 66% of them singletons. Donors in the study were healthy people who gave bone marrow. The data derive from a study of cytomegalovirus exposure and HLA in healthy donors.

The chain recombines TRBV19 with TRBJ2-1; the D gene is possibly TRBD1 (6 bases). The sample taken for sequencing was PBMCs. The sequence derives from a man aged 40-55 years in good health and CMV-seropositive. The CDR3 here is CASSMGLGTRSYNEQFF. The CDR3 bases are TGTGCCAGTAGTATGGGGTTGGGGACACGCTCCTACAATGAGCAGTTCTTC.